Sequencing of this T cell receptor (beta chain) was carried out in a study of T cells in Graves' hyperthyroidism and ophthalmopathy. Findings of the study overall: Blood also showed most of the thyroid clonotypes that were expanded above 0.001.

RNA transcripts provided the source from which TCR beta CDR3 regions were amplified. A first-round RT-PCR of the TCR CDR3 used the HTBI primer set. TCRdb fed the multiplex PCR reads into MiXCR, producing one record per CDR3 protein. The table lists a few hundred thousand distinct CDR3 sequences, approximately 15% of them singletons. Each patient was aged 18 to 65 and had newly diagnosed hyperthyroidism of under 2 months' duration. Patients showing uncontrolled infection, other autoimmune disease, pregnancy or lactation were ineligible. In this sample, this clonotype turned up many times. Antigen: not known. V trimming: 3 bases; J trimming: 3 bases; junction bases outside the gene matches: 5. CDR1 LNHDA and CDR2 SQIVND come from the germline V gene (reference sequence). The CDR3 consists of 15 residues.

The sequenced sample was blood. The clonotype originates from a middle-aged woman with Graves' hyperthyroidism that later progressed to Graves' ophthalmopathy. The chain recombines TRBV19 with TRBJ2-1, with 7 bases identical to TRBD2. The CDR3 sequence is CASSIISGDYNEQFF. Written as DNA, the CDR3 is TGTGCCAGTAGTATCATCAGCGGGGACTACAATGAGCAGTTCTTC.